This T cell receptor beta chain was recovered during a study of T-cell reconstitution after alpha-beta-depleted transplantation in children. Germline V gives CDR1 SGHAT, CDR2 FQNNGV. Deletions cut 1 base from V and 0 bases from J, with 4 bases between. The CDR3 sequence is 14 residues long. The TCRbeta library was prepared with unique molecular identifiers. TCRdb re-analysed the PCR reads in MiXCR, keeping a single row per CDR3 protein. Among some 300,000 distinct CDR3 sequences listed, about a tenth were seen once. This TCR was sampled from a human donor who donated a stem cell graft to a child with acute lymphoblastic leukemia. This chain links TRBV11-2 with TRBJ1-3; no clear D. The material sequenced was PBMCs from the stem cell graft donor, taken from the stem cell graft. The CDR3 sequence: CASSLGYSGNTIYF. The CDR3 nucleotides read TGTGCCAGCAGCTTAGGATACTCTGGAAACACCATATATTTT.